The clone carrying this TCR beta chain was seen only a few times. The antigen remains unidentified. The entry originates in a study of Ad26.COV2.S vaccination and SARS-CoV-2 variants. Study summary: In the study, Ad26.COV2.S was injected intramuscularly once, or twice 56 days apart. Whole-study results and caveats: An underestimation of total T cell responses may have resulted from the TCR breadth and depth analyses. After vaccination, substantial breadth of spike-specific CD8+ and CD4+ responses was reported.

Sequencing used immunoSEQ multiplex PCR; TCRdb keeps in-frame clones, though not all of them. This table holds fewer than 400,000 clones, about 91% found once. The sample's treatment: around 19 received Ad26.COV2.S at low or high dose, single or two shots; about 5 received placebo; per-sample allocation not given. The study sampled participants on day 63 after the first vaccine or placebo injection. The vaccine antigen was prefusion-stabilized Wuhan SARS-CoV-2 spike. The TCR sequence derives from a person aged 18-60 years who received the Ad26.COV2.S COVID-19 vaccine or a placebo. Sequenced material: peripheral blood, taken in a trial of Ad26.COV2.S vaccine versus placebo.

CDR3 protein: CAWSGWATEAFF. CDR3 nucleotide sequence: TGTGCCTGGAGTGGTTGGGCCACTGAAGCTTTCTTT. This chain uses TRBV30 with TRBJ1-1; D ambiguous. This CDR3 is built from 12 residues. CDR1 and CDR2 from the germline V gene are GTSNPN and SVGIG (reference sequence). The germline V and J ends were trimmed by 1 base and 4 bases, with 7 bases remaining between them.